This T cell receptor beta chain was recorded in a study of CD8+CD57+ T cells in acquired aplastic anemia. Study-wide background: Sorting CD4+ and CD8+ cells gave DNA averaging 3.2 ug.

The use of genomic DNA as template underpinned the TCR beta VDJ and CDR3 profiling. Via MiXCR, TCRdb re-called the reads, giving one row per CDR3 protein. The sample includes about 260,000 distinct CDR3 sequences, 65% to 90% of them seen just once. With respect to this clonotype: Its antigen remains unknown.

Patients included in sequencing had previously demonstrated CD8+CD57+ cell expansion by flow cytometry. Severe acquired aplastic anemia was diagnosed in all patients. Study-level findings and limits: Patients and controls were not found to differ significantly in CD8+ Simpson's diversity.

The CDR3 runs to 16 residues. V lost 1 base to trimming and J lost 5 bases; unmatched junction nucleotides: 3. Per germline, CDR1 SGHTA and CDR2 FQGNSA. This clonotype was sampled from a human donor with aplastic anemia. The chain joins TRBV7-2 to TRBJ2-3; 13 bases are shared with TRBD2. The sequenced material came from sorted CD4+, CD8+, or CD8+CD57+ T cells (not recorded which) from PBMCs. The CDR3 DNA follows: TGTGCCAGCAGCTTAGGGACTAGCGGGAGCGGAGATACGCAGTATTTT. This codes for CASSLGTSGSGDTQYF.